This T cell receptor beta chain is from a study of T cells in tuberculosis. The V gene end was trimmed by 0 bases and the J gene end by 2 bases; junction bases not matched to a gene: 15. CDR3 length: 19 amino acids. CDR1 SGHDT and CDR2 YYEEEE come from the germline V gene. Study observations and caveats: Selection depended on which cryopreserved specimens were available.

With respect to this clone: Its matching antigen is unknown.

Some clones are missing from TCRdb's copy, which holds only in-frame ones; the method was immunoSEQ multiplex PCR. Here the sample spans fewer than 35,000 clones, 86% being singletons. Time point defined: new active TB diagnosis, blood taken before or within 7 days of starting treatment. Confirmation came from sputum smear and/or culture positivity for M. tuberculosis. The sequence derives from an adult with tuberculosis. The rearrangement uses TRBV5-6 and TRBJ2-3; 7 bases map to TRBD2. The specimen comprised PBMCs, sampled at tuberculosis diagnosis. CDR3 sequence (DNA): TGTGCCAGCAGCTTGGGTGTATACCGGGAGGCCCAATACACAGATACGCAGTATTTT. It codes for CASSLGVYREAQYTDTQYF.